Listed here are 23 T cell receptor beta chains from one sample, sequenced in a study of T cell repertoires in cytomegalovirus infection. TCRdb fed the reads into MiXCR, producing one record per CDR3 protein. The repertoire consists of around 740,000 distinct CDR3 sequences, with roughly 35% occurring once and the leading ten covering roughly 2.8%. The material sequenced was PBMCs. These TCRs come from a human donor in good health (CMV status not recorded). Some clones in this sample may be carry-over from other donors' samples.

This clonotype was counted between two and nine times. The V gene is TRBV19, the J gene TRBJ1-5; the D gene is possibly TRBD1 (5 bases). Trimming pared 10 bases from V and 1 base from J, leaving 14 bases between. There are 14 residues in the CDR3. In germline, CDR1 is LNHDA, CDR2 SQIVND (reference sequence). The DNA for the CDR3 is TGTGCCACCTTCGACAGCCTAAGCAATCAGCCCCAGCATTTT. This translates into CATFDSLSNQPQHF. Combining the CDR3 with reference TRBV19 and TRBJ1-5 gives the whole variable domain DGGITQSPKYLFRKEGQNVTLSCEQNLNHDAMYWYRQDPGQGLRLIYYSQIVNDFQKGDIAEGYSVSREKKESFPLTVTSAQKNPTAFYLCATFDSLSNQPQHFGDGTRLSIL.

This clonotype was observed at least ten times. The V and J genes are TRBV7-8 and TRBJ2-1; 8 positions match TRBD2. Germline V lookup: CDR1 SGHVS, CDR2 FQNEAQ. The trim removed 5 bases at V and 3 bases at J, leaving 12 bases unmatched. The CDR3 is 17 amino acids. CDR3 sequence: CASSLYPGGRSYNEQFF. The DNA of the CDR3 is TGTGCCAGCAGCCTTTACCCGGGGGGGCGTAGCTACAATGAGCAGTTCTTC.

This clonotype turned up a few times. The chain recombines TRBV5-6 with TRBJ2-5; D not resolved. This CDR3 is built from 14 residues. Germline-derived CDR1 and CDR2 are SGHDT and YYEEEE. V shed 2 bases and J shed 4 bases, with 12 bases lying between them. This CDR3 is CASSLGAWSETQYF. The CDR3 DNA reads TGTGCCAGCAGCTTAGGAGCCTGGTCAGAGACCCAGTACTTC.

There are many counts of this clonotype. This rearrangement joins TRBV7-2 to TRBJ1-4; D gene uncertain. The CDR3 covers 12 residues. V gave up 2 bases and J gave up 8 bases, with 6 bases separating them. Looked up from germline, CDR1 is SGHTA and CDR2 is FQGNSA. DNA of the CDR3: TGTGCCAGCAGCTTACCGGAGGAAAAACTGTTTTTT. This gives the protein CASSLPEEKLFF.

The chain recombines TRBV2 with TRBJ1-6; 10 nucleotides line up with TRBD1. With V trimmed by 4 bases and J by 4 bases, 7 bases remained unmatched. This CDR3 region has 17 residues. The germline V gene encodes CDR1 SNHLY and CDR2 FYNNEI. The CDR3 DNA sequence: TGTGCCAGCAGTGTGGAGACAGGGGGCCCATATAATTCACCCCTCCACTTT. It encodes CASSVETGGPYNSPLHF.

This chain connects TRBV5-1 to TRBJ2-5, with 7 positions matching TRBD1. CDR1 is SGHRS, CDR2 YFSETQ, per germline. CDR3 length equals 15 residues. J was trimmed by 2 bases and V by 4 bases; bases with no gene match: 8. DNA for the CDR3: TGCGCCAGCAGCCCTTACCTGGGACAGCAAGAGACCCAGTACTTC. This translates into CASSPYLGQQETQYF.

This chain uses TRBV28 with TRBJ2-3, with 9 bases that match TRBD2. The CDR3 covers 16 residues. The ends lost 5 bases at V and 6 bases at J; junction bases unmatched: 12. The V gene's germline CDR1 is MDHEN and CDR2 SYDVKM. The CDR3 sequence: CASSPWAGGGKDTQYF. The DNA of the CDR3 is TGTGCCAGCAGTCCCTGGGCGGGGGGGGGCAAGGATACGCAGTATTTT.

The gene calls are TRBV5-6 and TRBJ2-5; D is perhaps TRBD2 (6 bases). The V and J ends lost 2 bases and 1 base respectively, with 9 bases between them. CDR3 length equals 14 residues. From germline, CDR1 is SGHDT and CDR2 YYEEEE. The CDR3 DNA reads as TGTGCCAGCAGCTTCGGCGGGACCCAAGAGACCCAGTACTTC. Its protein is CASSFGGTQETQYF.

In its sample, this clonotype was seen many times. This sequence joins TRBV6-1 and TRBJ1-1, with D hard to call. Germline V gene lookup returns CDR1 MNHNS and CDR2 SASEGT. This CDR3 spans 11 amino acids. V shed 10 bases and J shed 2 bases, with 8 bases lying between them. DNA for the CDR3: TGTGCCACACAGAGTAACACTGAAGCTTTCTTT. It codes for CATQSNTEAFF.

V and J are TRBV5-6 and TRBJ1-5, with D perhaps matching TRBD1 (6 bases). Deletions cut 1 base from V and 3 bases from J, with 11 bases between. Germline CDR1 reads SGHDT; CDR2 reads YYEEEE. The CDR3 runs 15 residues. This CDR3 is CASSLNEGVNQPQHF. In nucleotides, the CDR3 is TGTGCCAGCAGCTTGAATGAGGGGGTCAATCAGCCCCAGCATTTT.

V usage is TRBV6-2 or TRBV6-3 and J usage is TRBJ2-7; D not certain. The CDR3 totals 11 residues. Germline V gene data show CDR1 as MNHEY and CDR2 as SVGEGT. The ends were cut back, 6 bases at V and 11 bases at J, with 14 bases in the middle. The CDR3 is CASSRDHQEYF. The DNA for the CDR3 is TGTGCCAGCAGCCGCGACCACCAGGAGTACTTC.

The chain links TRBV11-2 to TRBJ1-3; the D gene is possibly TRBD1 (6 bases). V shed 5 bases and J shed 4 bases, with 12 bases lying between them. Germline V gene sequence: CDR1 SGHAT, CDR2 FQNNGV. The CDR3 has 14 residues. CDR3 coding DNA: TGTGCCAGCAGCGTAACAGGGACAGGAAACACCATATATTTT. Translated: CASSVTGTGNTIYF.

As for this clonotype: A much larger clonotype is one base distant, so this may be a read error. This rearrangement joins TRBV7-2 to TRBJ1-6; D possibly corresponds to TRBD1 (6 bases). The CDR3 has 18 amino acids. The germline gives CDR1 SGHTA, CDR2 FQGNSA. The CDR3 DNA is TGTGCCAGGAGCTTACTCGGACCGCAGGGGATACGAAATTCACCCCTCCACTTT. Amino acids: CARSLLGPQGIRNSPLHF.

The CDR3 coding sequence is TGCGCCAGCAGCGGGGAGGGAGTACCGAGCTCTGGGGCCAACGTCCTGACTTTC. This translates into CASSGEGVPSSGANVLTF. The gene calls are TRBV5-1 and TRBJ2-6; 7 bases line up with TRBD2. Germline CDR1 reads SGHRS; CDR2 reads YFSETQ. After removal of 4 bases from V and 0 bases from J, the junction contained 10 bases not matched to a gene. This CDR3 has 18 residues.

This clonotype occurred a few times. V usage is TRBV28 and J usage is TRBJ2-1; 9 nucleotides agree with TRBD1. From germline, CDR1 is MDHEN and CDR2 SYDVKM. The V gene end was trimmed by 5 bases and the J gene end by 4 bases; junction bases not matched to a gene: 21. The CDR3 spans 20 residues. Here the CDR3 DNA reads TGTGCCAGCAGTCCACCTACCGGGACAGGGATAGGCCGCCCATACAATGAGCAGTTCTTC. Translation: CASSPPTGTGIGRPYNEQFF.

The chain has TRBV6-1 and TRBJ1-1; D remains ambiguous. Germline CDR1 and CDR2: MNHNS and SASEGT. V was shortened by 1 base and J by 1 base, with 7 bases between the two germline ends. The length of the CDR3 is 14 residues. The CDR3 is CASSEVGKNTEAFF. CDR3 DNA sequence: TGTGCCAGCAGTGAAGTCGGGAAGAACACTGAAGCTTTCTTT.

CDR3 nucleotides: TGCAGTGCTAGAGATCGGGACAGGGGGTCGTTTGGCTACACCTTC. Amino acids: CSARDRDRGSFGYTF. The chain employs TRBV20-1 and TRBJ1-2; 11 nucleotides align to TRBD1. V shed 0 bases and J 7 bases; nucleotides not matched to a gene: 7. The germline V gene has CDR1 DFQATT and CDR2 SNEGSKA (reference sequence). The CDR3 has 15 amino acids.

In nucleotides, the CDR3 is TGTGCCAGTCGACAGGGCGTAGGGGAGACCCAGTACTTC. Amino acid sequence: CASRQGVGETQYF. The V gene is TRBV10-3, the J gene TRBJ2-5; 7 bases align to TRBD1. The CDR3 covers 13 residues. V dropped 10 bases and J dropped 5; count of bases not matched to a gene: 10. Germline V lookup: CDR1 ENHRY, CDR2 SYGVKD.

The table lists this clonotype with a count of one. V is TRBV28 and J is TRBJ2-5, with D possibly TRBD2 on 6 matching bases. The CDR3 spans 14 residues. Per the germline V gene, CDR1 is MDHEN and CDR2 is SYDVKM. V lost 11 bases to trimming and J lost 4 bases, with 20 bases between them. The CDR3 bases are TGTGCCGGAGGGAAAGTAAGGAATGGAGAGACCCAGTACTTC. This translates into CAGGKVRNGETQYF.

The CDR3 here is CASSQSGGKNSPLHF. For the CDR3, the DNA is TGTGCCAGCAGCCAGTCAGGAGGGAAGAATTCACCCCTCCACTTT. The chain is built from TRBV11-2 and TRBJ1-6, with D unresolved. The CDR3 totals 15 residues. Trimming pared 5 bases from V and 7 bases from J, leaving 15 bases between. CDR1 is SGHAT, CDR2 FQNNGV, per germline.

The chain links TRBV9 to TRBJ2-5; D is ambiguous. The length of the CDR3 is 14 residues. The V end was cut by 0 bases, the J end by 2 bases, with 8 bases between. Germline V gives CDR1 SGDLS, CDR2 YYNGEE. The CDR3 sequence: CASSVGSPQETQYF. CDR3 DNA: TGTGCCAGCAGCGTAGGAAGCCCTCAAGAGACCCAGTACTTC.

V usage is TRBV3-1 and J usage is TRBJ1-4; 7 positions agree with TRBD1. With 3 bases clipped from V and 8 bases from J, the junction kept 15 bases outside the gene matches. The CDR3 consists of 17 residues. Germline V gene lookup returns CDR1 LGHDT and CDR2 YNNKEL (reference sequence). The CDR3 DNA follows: TGTGCCAGCAGCCATGACGAGACCGGGACAGTTACCGAAAAACTGTTTTTT. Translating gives CASSHDETGTVTEKLFF.

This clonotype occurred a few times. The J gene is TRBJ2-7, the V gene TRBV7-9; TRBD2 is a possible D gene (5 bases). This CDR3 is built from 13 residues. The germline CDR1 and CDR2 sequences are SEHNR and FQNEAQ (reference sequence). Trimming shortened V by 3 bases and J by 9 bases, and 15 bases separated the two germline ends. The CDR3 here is CASSLPLGAGQYF. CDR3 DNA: TGTGCCAGCAGCTTGCCCTTAGGTGCGGGGCAGTACTTC. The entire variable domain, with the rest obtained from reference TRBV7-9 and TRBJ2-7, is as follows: DTGVSQNPRHKITKRGQNVTFRCDPISEHNRLYWYRQTLGQGPEFLTYFQNEAQLEKSRLLSDRFSAERPKGSFSTLEIQRTEQGDSAMYLCASSLPLGAGQYFGPGTRLTVT.